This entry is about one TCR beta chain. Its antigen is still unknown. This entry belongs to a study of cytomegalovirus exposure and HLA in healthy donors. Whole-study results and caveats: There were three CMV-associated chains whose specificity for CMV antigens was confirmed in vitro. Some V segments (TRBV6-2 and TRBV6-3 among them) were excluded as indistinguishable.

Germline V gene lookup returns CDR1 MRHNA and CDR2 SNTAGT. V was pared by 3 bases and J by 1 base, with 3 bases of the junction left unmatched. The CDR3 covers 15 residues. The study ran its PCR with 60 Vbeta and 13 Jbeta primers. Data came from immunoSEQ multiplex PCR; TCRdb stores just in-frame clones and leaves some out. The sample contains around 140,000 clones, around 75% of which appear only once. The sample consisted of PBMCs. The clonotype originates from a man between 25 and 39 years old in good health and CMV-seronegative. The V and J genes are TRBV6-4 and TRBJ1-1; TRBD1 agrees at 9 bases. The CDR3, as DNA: TGTGCCAGCAGTGAAACAGGGGGCGGGAACACTGAAGCTTTCTTT. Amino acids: CASSETGGGNTEAFF.